These 6 T cell receptor beta chains share one sample of origin, sequenced in a study of regulatory T cells in long-lasting Graves disease. Researchers made TCR beta libraries by using iRepertoire HTBI primers and running Arm-PCR on CDR3 regions. MiXCR, applied by TCRdb to the multiplex PCR reads, yields one record per CDR3 protein. The sample records about 310,000 distinct CDR3 sequences, roughly a fifth being singletons. Time point specified: persistent/refractory GD, antithyroid drugs over 5 years with positive TRAb. The TCR library was prepared using RNA isolated from PBMCs. The sequenced sample was peripheral blood mononuclear cells (PBMCs), obtained when the disease was refractory, from a patient treated with antithyroid drugs. These receptors were taken from a female donor with Graves disease.

This clonotype was picked up many times. This rearrangement joins TRBV28 to TRBJ1-5, with D unclear. The CDR3 sequence is 12 residues long. Germline-derived CDR1 and CDR2 are MDHEN and SYDVKM. V gave up 8 bases and J gave up 0 bases, with 5 bases separating them. The CDR3 DNA reads TGTGCCAGCTGGGCTAGCAATCAGCCCCAGCATTTT. Its translation: CASWASNQPQHF.

The chain is built from TRBV9 and TRBJ2-7; no clear D. CDR3 length: 16 amino acids. Germline CDR1 SGDLS, CDR2 YYNGEE. Trimming left V 3 bases short and J 1 base short, with 17 bases between. The CDR3 protein is CASSGEESASSYEQYF. CDR3 bases: TGTGCCAGCAGCGGTGAGGAGTCAGCGAGTTCCTACGAGCAGTACTTC.

In this sample, this clonotype turned up many times. The CDR3 DNA sequence: TGTGCCAGCAAGGACCCGAAAGAGACCCAGTACTTC. Protein product: CASKDPKETQYF. This chain uses TRBV28 with TRBJ2-5; D is undetermined. This CDR3 is 12 amino acids long. The ends were cut back, 7 bases at V and 3 bases at J, with 9 bases in the middle. The germline CDR1 and CDR2 sequences are MDHEN and SYDVKM.

A single count supports this clonotype. This may be a read error, as it is one base from a much larger clone. This CDR3 is CASPYLWGPETQYF. In nucleotides, the CDR3 is TGTGCCAGCCCCTACTTGTGGGGCCCAGAGACCCAGTACTTC. This rearrangement joins TRBV28 to TRBJ2-5, with D possibly being TRBD1 (5 bases). The V gene lost 8 bases and the J gene lost 4 bases, with 17 bases spanning the gap. CDR1 is MDHEN, CDR2 SYDVKM, per germline. CDR3 length: 14 residues.

This clonotype appeared a few times. The rearrangement uses TRBV7-2 and TRBJ2-6; 7 bases fit TRBD2. The CDR3 has 16 residues. V dropped 2 bases and J dropped 2; count of bases not matched to a gene: 3. Germline V gives CDR1 SGHTA, CDR2 FQGNSA. The CDR3 nucleotides read TGTGCCAGCAGCTTATTAGCGGGCCCTGGGGCCAACGTCCTGACTTTC. Translation: CASSLLAGPGANVLTF.

At least ten counts were recorded for this clonotype. The chain employs TRBV27 and TRBJ1-2; no clear D gene. The germline V gene has CDR1 MNHEY and CDR2 SMNVEV (reference sequence). This CDR3 contains 11 residues. V lost 6 bases, J lost 4 bases, and 6 bases lay in between. CDR3 in amino acids: CASRDGYGYTF. The CDR3 bases are TGTGCCAGCAGGGACGGCTATGGCTACACCTTC.